These T cell receptor beta chains were read from a single sample in a study of cytomegalovirus exposure and HLA in healthy donors. Produced via immunoSEQ multiplex PCR; TCRdb's table is partial and in-frame only. The sample consists of around 120,000 clones, approximately 72% of them appearing once. Sequencing was done on a sample of PBMCs. These receptors came from a woman aged 40 to 50 in good health and CMV-seropositive. CDR3s include the opening cysteine and the closing phenylalanine or tryptophan. D genes are given only for firm matches. Clone size is not always given. Where it is, it says once, few, many or a class for expanded clones.

d_call: -
j_call: TRBJ1-1
clone_size: -
v_call: TRBV19
cdr3_aa: CASSPRTMTVNTEAFF
cdr3_nt: TGTGCCAGTAGTCCGAGGACCATGACAGTGAACACTGAAGCTTTCTTT

d_call: -
j_call: TRBJ2-1
clone_size: -
v_call: TRBV6-1
cdr3_aa: CASSPYGDEQFF
cdr3_nt: TGTGCCAGCAGCCCGTACGGGGATGAGCAGTTCTTC

d_call: -
j_call: TRBJ1-2
clone_size: -
v_call: TRBV18
cdr3_aa: CASSPSGGTNYGYTF
cdr3_nt: TGTGCCAGCTCACCGTCGGGGGGGACTAACTATGGCTACACCTTC

d_call: -
j_call: TRBJ2-5
clone_size: few
v_call: TRBV9
cdr3_aa: CASSAGQNGAGGETQYF
cdr3_nt: TGTGCCAGCAGCGCTGGCCAGAATGGGGCCGGGGGAGAGACCCAGTACTTC

d_call: -
j_call: TRBJ2-4
clone_size: -
v_call: TRBV9
cdr3_aa: CASSATGVEDIQYF
cdr3_nt: TGTGCCAGCAGCGCGACAGGAGTCGAGGACATTCAGTACTTC

d_call: -
j_call: TRBJ1-2
clone_size: -
v_call: TRBV29-1
cdr3_aa: CSATLGVTGGNYGYTF
cdr3_nt: TGCAGCGCGACTCTGGGTGTGACAGGAGGTAACTATGGCTACACCTTC

d_call: -
j_call: TRBJ1-1
clone_size: -
v_call: TRBV7-2
cdr3_aa: CASSLGQASNTEAFF
cdr3_nt: TGTGCCAGCAGCTTAGGACAGGCCTCGAACACTGAAGCTTTCTTT

d_call: -
j_call: TRBJ2-3
clone_size: -
v_call: TRBV9
cdr3_aa: CASSGEDSFTDTQYF
cdr3_nt: TGTGCCAGCAGCGGAGAGGACAGTTTCACAGATACGCAGTATTTT

d_call: TRBD1
j_call: TRBJ1-2
clone_size: -
v_call: TRBV6-5
cdr3_aa: CASSVQGYGYGYTF
cdr3_nt: TGTGCCAGCAGTGTACAGGGGTATGGGTATGGCTACACCTTC

d_call: -
j_call: TRBJ2-5
clone_size: -
v_call: TRBV7-7
cdr3_aa: CASSPGQSTETQYF
cdr3_nt: TGTGCCAGCAGCCCCGGACAGAGCACGGAGACCCAGTACTTC

d_call: TRBD2
j_call: TRBJ2-1
clone_size: once
v_call: TRBV4-3
cdr3_aa: CASSPVAGEDNEQFF
cdr3_nt: TGCGCCAGCAGCCCAGTAGCGGGGGAGGACAATGAGCAGTTCTTC

d_call: -
j_call: TRBJ2-5
clone_size: -
v_call: TRBV2
cdr3_aa: CASSESGQPRETQYF
cdr3_nt: TGTGCCAGCAGTGAATCCGGTCAGCCGAGGGAGACCCAGTACTTC

d_call: TRBD1
j_call: TRBJ1-5
clone_size: -
v_call: TRBV10-3
cdr3_aa: CATNTGQAHQPQHF
cdr3_nt: TGTGCCACCAATACGGGACAGGCCCATCAGCCCCAGCATTTT

d_call: -
j_call: TRBJ1-1
clone_size: once
v_call: TRBV2
cdr3_aa: CASSEFRTGGATEAFF
cdr3_nt: TGTGCCAGCAGTGAATTCCGTACAGGAGGGGCCACTGAAGCTTTCTTT

d_call: -
j_call: TRBJ1-2
clone_size: -
v_call: TRBV6-5
cdr3_aa: CASSYWQGNYGYTF
cdr3_nt: TGTGCTAGCAGTTACTGGCAGGGGAACTATGGCTACACCTTC

d_call: -
j_call: TRBJ1-2
clone_size: -
v_call: TRBV7-2
cdr3_aa: CASSLDRMANYGYTF
cdr3_nt: TGTGCCAGCAGCCTAGACAGAATGGCTAACTATGGCTACACCTTC

d_call: TRBD1
j_call: TRBJ2-4
clone_size: few
v_call: TRBV4-3
cdr3_aa: CASSRNHRDRNIQYF
cdr3_nt: TGCGCCAGCAGCCGAAACCACCGGGACAGAAACATTCAGTACTTC

d_call: -
j_call: TRBJ1-2
clone_size: -
v_call: TRBV10-3
cdr3_aa: CAISGGRYGYTF
cdr3_nt: TGTGCCATCAGTGGGGGGAGGTATGGCTACACCTTC

d_call: -
j_call: TRBJ1-1
clone_size: -
v_call: TRBV7-9
cdr3_aa: CASSLGGFAEAFF
cdr3_nt: TGTGCCAGCAGCTTAGGAGGGTTTGCTGAAGCTTTCTTT

d_call: -
j_call: TRBJ2-5
clone_size: -
v_call: TRBV7-7
cdr3_aa: CASSPPGRGETQYF
cdr3_nt: TGTGCTAGCAGCCCCCCCGGGCGGGGCGAGACCCAGTACTTC

d_call: TRBD1
j_call: TRBJ1-1
clone_size: -
v_call: TRBV19
cdr3_aa: CASRDREDTEAFF
cdr3_nt: TGTGCCAGTAGGGACAGGGAGGACACTGAAGCTTTCTTT

d_call: TRBD1
j_call: TRBJ2-5
clone_size: -
v_call: TRBV5-1
cdr3_aa: CASSLGDRLETQYF
cdr3_nt: TGCGCCAGCAGCTTAGGGGACAGGTTGGAGACCCAGTACTTC

d_call: TRBD1
j_call: TRBJ1-1
clone_size: -
v_call: TRBV29-1
cdr3_aa: CSVPGQGAQAFF
cdr3_nt: TGCAGCGTGCCGGGACAGGGGGCACAAGCTTTCTTT

d_call: -
j_call: TRBJ2-2
clone_size: -
v_call: TRBV9
cdr3_aa: CASSAGRVLAGAAGELFF
cdr3_nt: TGTGCCAGCAGCGCGGGGAGGGTACTTGCGGGGGCCGCCGGGGAGCTGTTTTTT

d_call: -
j_call: TRBJ2-7
clone_size: -
v_call: TRBV5-1
cdr3_aa: CASSWAGQGRDEQYF
cdr3_nt: TGCGCCAGCAGCTGGGCTGGGCAGGGTAGGGACGAGCAGTACTTC

d_call: -
j_call: TRBJ1-1
clone_size: -
v_call: TRBV2
cdr3_aa: CASSLTVMNTEAFF
cdr3_nt: TGTGCCAGCAGTCTCACAGTCATGAACACTGAAGCTTTCTTT

d_call: -
j_call: TRBJ2-5
clone_size: -
v_call: TRBV7-7
cdr3_aa: CASSFSFQETQYF
cdr3_nt: TGTGCCAGCAGCTTTAGCTTCCAAGAGACCCAGTACTTC

d_call: -
j_call: TRBJ1-1
clone_size: once
v_call: TRBV9
cdr3_aa: CASSPRVANTEAFF
cdr3_nt: TGTGCCAGCAGCCCCCGGGTGGCGAACACTGAAGCTTTCTTT

d_call: TRBD2
j_call: TRBJ2-1
clone_size: few
v_call: TRBV4-1
cdr3_aa: CASSPLAGLSYNEQFF
cdr3_nt: TGCGCCAGCAGCCCCCTAGCGGGCCTCTCCTACAATGAGCAGTTCTTC

d_call: -
j_call: TRBJ2-5
clone_size: few
v_call: TRBV10-3
cdr3_aa: CAISESSRGGETQYF
cdr3_nt: TGTGCCATCAGTGAGTCGAGCCGGGGTGGAGAGACCCAGTACTTC

d_call: -
j_call: TRBJ1-1
clone_size: -
v_call: TRBV25-1
cdr3_aa: CASIRDLNTEAFF
cdr3_nt: TGTGCCAGCATTCGGGATTTGAACACTGAAGCTTTCTTT